This is a list of T cell receptor beta chains from one sample in a study of blood T cell repertoires in COVID-19. Assay used: immunoSEQ multiplex PCR; TCRdb lists only in-frame clones, some missing. Of roughly 62,000 clones listed, more than 85% were seen once; the top ten hold under 1.3%. Sequencing input: peripheral blood. The receptors were sampled from a man between 65 and 85 years old with acute or convalescent COVID-19. Both conserved end residues are part of each CDR3. The D gene is left open where the match is weak.

j_call | cdr3_length | d_call | v_call | cdr3_nt | cdr3_aa
TRBJ2-1 | 12 | NA | TRBV6-4 | TGTGCCAGCAGTGACGGGCGAAGGAACCAGTTCTTC | CASSDGRRNQFF
TRBJ2-7 | 15 | TRBD2 | TRBV28 | TGTGCCAGCAGTACAGTAGCGGGAGGGATCTACGAGCAGTACTTC | CASSTVAGGIYEQYF
TRBJ2-7 | 19 | NA | TRBV9 | TGTGCCAGCAGCGTAGGGATCGGTTTAAAGCCGGGACAAAGAACCGAGCAGTACTTC | CASSVGIGLKPGQRTEQYF
TRBJ2-7 | 13 | NA | TRBV15 | TGTGCCACCAGCAGACCCACTGGTTACGAGCAGTACTTC | CATSRPTGYEQYF
TRBJ2-7 | 15 | NA | TRBV5-5 | TGTGCCAGCAGCTTGGGGTTCAAGGGGCTGGGGGAGCAGTACTTC | CASSLGFKGLGEQYF
TRBJ2-5 | 17 | NA | TRBV5-6 | TGTGCCAGCAGCTTGGGTAGGGGCCGCGCTATGTTGGAGACCCAGTACTTC | CASSLGRGRAMLETQYF
TRBJ1-2 | 14 | NA | TRBV5-1 | TGCGCCAGCAGCGGAACGACAGGTTACGATGGCTACACCTTC | CASSGTTGYDGYTF
TRBJ1-4 | 13 | NA | TRBV6-5 | TGTGCCAGCATAAGACAGAGCATAGGAAAACTGTTTTTT | CASIRQSIGKLFF
TRBJ2-1 | 16 | TRBD1 | TRBV24-1 | TGTGCCACCAGTGCCCCGACAGGGGCTCGCTACAATGAGCAGTTCTTC | CATSAPTGARYNEQFF
TRBJ1-6 | 14 | NA | TRBV27 | TGTGCCAGCTATCCCTGGGGGCAGGGTTCACCCCTCCACTTT | CASYPWGQGSPLHF
TRBJ2-5 | 14 | NA | TRBV19 | TGTGCCAGTAGTATAGCGGGACGGGAGGAGACCCAGTACTTC | CASSIAGREETQYF
TRBJ1-5 | 13 | NA | TRBV29-1 | TGCAGCGTTGATTTGGGTAGGGGTCAGCCCCAGCATTTT | CSVDLGRGQPQHF
TRBJ1-1 | 15 | NA | TRBV9 | TGTGCCAGCAACCCCCGGACACCGGGAGACACTGAAGCTTTCTTT | CASNPRTPGDTEAFF
TRBJ2-7 | 15 | TRBD2 | TRBV4-2 | TGTGCCAGCAGCCCCGCCCAAACTAGCGGAGGCCATGTGGACTTC | CASSPAQTSGGHVDF
TRBJ2-2 | 15 | TRBD2 | TRBV5-1 | TGCGCCAGCAGCGGGACTAGCGGGAGTATGGGGGAGCTGTTTTTT | CASSGTSGSMGELFF
TRBJ2-7 | 13 | TRBD1 | TRBV6-5 | TGTGCCAGCAGTACGGGACAGCCGGGGGAGCAGTACTTC | CASSTGQPGEQYF
TRBJ2-3 | 18 | TRBD2 | TRBV5-1 | TGCGCCAGCAGCTTGTTTAGCGGGACCTACTCTAGCACAGATACGCAGTATTTT | CASSLFSGTYSSTDTQYF